The sequence of this T cell receptor beta chain was determined in a study of cytomegalovirus exposure and HLA in healthy donors. Study-level points and caveats: In vitro work confirmed that a few CMV-associated chains recognize CMV antigens. A later examination showed that TCR association rates differed by HLA locus, with DRB1 most and HLA-C fewest. A later analysis reported that several of the most significant clusters appeared to be linked to common viral pathogens, among them Epstein-Barr virus.

Those who donated were healthy bone marrow donors. Concerning this clone itself: What it binds is not known.

From germline, CDR1 is SNHLY and CDR2 FYNNEI. This CDR3 has 14 residues. V was shortened by 9 bases and J by 7 bases, with 19 bases between the two germline ends. PCR involved 60 Vbeta and 13 Jbeta primers. The data were produced by immunoSEQ multiplex PCR, yet TCRdb's version contains in-frame clones alone and is incomplete. The data show more than 70,000 clones, more than 60% seen once. V is TRBV2 and J is TRBJ1-5; tentative D call: TRBD1 (6 bases). The sample comprised PBMCs. The sequence came from a middle-aged man in good health and CMV-seropositive. The CDR3 sequence: CASHEGTSLQPQHF. CDR3 DNA: TGTGCCAGTCACGAGGGGACAAGCTTACAGCCCCAGCATTTT.